The subject of this entry is one T cell receptor (beta chain). This clonotype has only a few counts. Its binding antigen is unknown. A read error may produce the germline difference seen at one junction end. This specimen's time point label, interpreted: newly diagnosed GD, antithyroid drugs for less than 3 months. RNA was extracted from PBMCs in TRIzol for both TCR sequencing and RNA sequencing. Graves' disease was diagnosed according to American Thyroid Association guidelines. Patients were recruited from an endocrinology department in Xi'an, China. Each patient gave 7 to 9.5 milliliters of peripheral blood, collected in an EDTA anticoagulant tube. Ficoll Paque Plus density gradient separation was used to isolate PBMCs, and no further T cell sorting was performed. RNA quality was checked with an Agilent 2100 Bioanalyzer and agarose gel, and concentration with a NanoDrop 2000. Taken from cysteine to phenylalanine, the CDR3 has 14 residues. Only the CDR3 part of the read is kept: 42 bases, read in frame from the first base. Per the germline V gene (reference sequence), SEHNR is the CDR1 and FQNEAQ is the CDR2.

The data stem from a study of regulatory T cells in long-lasting Graves disease (dated by TCRdb to about 2021). Regarding the research as a whole: Antithyroid drugs had been taken for less than 3 months by newly diagnosed Graves' disease patients. Peripheral blood TCR sequencing and RNA sequencing compared persistent Graves' disease patients with newly diagnosed Graves' disease patients. The study took place in China and was registered as a clinical trial. A total of about 35 samples underwent TCR sequencing, from roughly 13 patients with persistent Graves' disease and some 20 patients with newly diagnosed Graves' disease. Beyond this particular receptor, the publication reports: As a limitation, the authors acknowledged that the small sample size may reduce accuracy. Only the TCR beta chain was sequenced and analyzed. More public clonotypes were shared among persistent patients (roughly 2,900) than among newly diagnosed patients (966). Compared with newly diagnosed patients, persistent Graves' disease patients had lower TCR Shannon entropy and fewer highly expanded clones, which suggests clonal expansion. The study examined only peripheral blood because the primary lesion, thyroid tissue, could not be accessed. TRBV28, TRBJ1-2 and TRBJ2-5 were preferentially used in persistent disease, while TRBV20-1 and TRBJ2-1 were favored in newly diagnosed disease.

Library preparation was by multiplex PCR. TCRdb names Illumina HiSeq 4000 as the instrument used. CDR3 regions were amplified by Arm-PCR with iRepertoire HTBI primers to construct TCR beta libraries. Gel purification was performed on PCR products prior to sequencing. On the study's bioinformatics: Across samples, about 63 TRBV and 15 or so TRBJ segments were identified and used for gene usage analysis of CDR3 amino acid clonotypes. Filtered high-quality paired reads were merged into contigs using COPE and FqMerger. BLAST was used to align contigs to IMGT TRBV, TRBD and TRBJ reference genes, with CDR3 defined following IMGT. Clonotypes above 0.1% frequency were classified as highly expanded clones. Repertoire diversity was measured by Shannon entropy, and V-J evenness by the Gini coefficient. A clonotype found in more than one individual was treated as public. TCRdb ran its own pipeline on the public reads, namely fastp trimming at Q25 and MiXCR clone calling, and kept in-frame beta chains. All rows with the same CDR3 protein become a single entry with the most common DNA and genes. The V and J calls and clone size are TCRdb's, not the authors'. For this sample there are 500,000 or so distinct CDR3 sequences; around 13% appear just once. The ten largest clones add up to approximately 17% of the sample.

The data also belong to a second study, concerning T cells in Graves' hyperthyroidism and ophthalmopathy. The second source states: Stable Graves' hyperthyroidism was defined as no progression to ophthalmopathy during 18 months of follow-up. The hyperthyroidism patients were between 18 and 65 years old and newly diagnosed, with a disease duration of less than 2 months. Any patient with an uncontrolled infection, another autoimmune disease, pregnancy or lactation was excluded. Diagnoses were established on the basis of clinical symptoms, serum thyroxine and TRAb, thyroid ultrasound, and orbital computed tomography. For the first round of RT-PCR on the TCR CDR3, the HTBI primer set was used together with the Qiagen OneStep RT-PCR kit. Most expanded thyroid clonotypes (frequency above 0.001) were also found in blood, which suggests that blood repertoires may mirror thyroid immune responses. A model built on a 13 V-J signature distinguished ophthalmopathy from stable hyperthyroidism, reaching around 88% sensitivity and around 81% specificity in cross-validation and 80%/75% in testing. During validation, the model predicted progression to ophthalmopathy a median of about 6.5 months ahead of onset, with around 71% sensitivity and 72% to 85% specificity. TCR V-J signatures able to tell the groups apart were searched for in a discovery cohort of 90 to 100 patients, of whom over 40 had Graves' ophthalmopathy and around 56 had stable Graves' hyperthyroidism. Prospective prediction of ophthalmopathy was tested in an independent validation cohort consisting of 18 hyperthyroidism patients and about 17 patients who later progressed to ophthalmopathy. The approximately 100 discovery patients were divided at random into training and test sets in a 7:3 ratio. Thyroid tissue and blood T-cell repertoires from more than five Graves' hyperthyroidism patients were also compared in the study. After blood sampling, hyperthyroidism patients were treated with methimazole at a starting dose of 30 mg daily, and ophthalmopathy patients were treated with high-dose intravenous methylprednisolone. A second multiplex PCR round built the libraries, followed by size selection and purification. The libraries were sequenced on an Illumina HiSeq2000 using paired-end 100 bp reads. SOAPnuke was used to process the raw data, throwing out any read that contained adapters or uncalled bases, had a mean Phred below 15, or lacked an exact constant-primer or identifier match. COPE v1.2.5 was used to merge high-quality paired reads, and clonotypes were defined as unique nucleotide sequences. Clonotypes were aligned to IMGT TRBV, TRBD and TRBJ reference segments using MiTCR v1.1. Analysis was restricted to V-J combinations with a frequency above 0.0001, which covered roughly 99% of repertoires. The TCS score was defined as the ratio of F50 (clonal expansion) to E x V (chaos), calculated using BLOSUM62-based TCRdist between CDR3 peptides within each V-J. Welch's t-statistics and random forest reduced roughly 530 V-J features to about 13, which were used in a naive Bayes classifier (R e1071). No statistical method was used to set the sample size in advance, and investigators knew the group allocation. The paper reports TCR Vbeta CDR3 sequencing of approximately 140 peripheral blood samples: 43 ophthalmopathy, about 75 hyperthyroidism and around 17 progressor patients.

Here the chain combines TRBV7-9 and TRBJ2-3, with TRBD2 matching 7 junction bases. The source is a woman aged 45-59 years with Graves disease. Donor details come from another sample of the same person, matched by shared clones. The specimen was peripheral blood mononuclear cells (PBMCs), collected at new diagnosis, from a patient treated with antithyroid drugs. The nucleotide sequence reads TGTGCCAGCAGCTTAGGGGAGGGCCGTCCTACGGGGGATTTT. Its translation is CASSLGEGRPTGDF.